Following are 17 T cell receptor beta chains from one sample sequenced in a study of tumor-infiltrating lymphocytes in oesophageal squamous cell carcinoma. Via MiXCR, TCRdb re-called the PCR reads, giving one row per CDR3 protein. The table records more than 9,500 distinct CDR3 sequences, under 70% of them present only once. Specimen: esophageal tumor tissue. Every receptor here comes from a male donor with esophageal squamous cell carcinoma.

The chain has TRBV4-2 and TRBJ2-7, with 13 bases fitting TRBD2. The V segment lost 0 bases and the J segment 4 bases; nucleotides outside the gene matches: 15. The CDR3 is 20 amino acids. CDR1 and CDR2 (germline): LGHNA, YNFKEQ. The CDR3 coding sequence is TGTGCCAGCAGCCAAGATCTTCCCAAACTAGCGGGAGGGCGTGGGTACGAGCAGTACTTC. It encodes CASSQDLPKLAGGRGYEQYF.

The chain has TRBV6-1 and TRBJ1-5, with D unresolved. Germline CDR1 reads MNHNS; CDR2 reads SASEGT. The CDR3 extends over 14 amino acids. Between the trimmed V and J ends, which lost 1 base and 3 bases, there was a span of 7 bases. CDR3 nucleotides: TGTGCCAGCAGTGAAGTTGGAGACAATCAGCCCCAGCATTTT. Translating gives CASSEVGDNQPQHF.

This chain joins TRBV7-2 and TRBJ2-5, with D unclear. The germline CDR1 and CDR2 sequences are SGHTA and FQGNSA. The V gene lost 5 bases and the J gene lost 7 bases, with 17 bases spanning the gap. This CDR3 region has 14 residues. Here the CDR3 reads CASSPGSTRGTQYF. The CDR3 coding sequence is TGTGCCAGCAGCCCCGGTTCAACACGTGGGACCCAGTACTTC.

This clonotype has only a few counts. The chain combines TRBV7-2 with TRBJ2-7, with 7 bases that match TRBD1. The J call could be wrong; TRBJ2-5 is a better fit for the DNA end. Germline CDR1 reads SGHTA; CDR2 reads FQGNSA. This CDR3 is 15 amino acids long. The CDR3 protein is CASSLATGFQETQYF. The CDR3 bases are TGTGCCAGCAGCTTAGCGACAGGGTTCCAAGAGACCCAGTACTTC.

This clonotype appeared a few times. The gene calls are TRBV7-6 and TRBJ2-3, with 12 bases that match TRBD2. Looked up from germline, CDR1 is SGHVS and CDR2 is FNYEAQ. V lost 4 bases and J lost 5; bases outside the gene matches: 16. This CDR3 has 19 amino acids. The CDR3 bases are TGTGCCAGCAGCTCCCGAAGACTAGCGGGAGCCCCAGGGGTAGATACGCAGTATTTT. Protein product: CASSSRRLAGAPGVDTQYF.

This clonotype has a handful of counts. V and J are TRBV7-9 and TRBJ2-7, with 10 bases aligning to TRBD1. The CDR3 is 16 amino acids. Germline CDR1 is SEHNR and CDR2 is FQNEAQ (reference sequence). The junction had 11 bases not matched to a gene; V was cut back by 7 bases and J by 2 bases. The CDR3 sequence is CASNDFPGQGTYEQYF. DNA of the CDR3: TGTGCCAGCAACGATTTTCCGGGACAGGGGACCTACGAGCAGTACTTC.

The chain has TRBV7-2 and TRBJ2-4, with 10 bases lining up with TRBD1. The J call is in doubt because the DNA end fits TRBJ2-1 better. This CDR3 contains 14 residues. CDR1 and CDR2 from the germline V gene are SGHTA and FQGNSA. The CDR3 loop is CASSSGQGTMGQFF. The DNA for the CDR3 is TGTGCCAGCAGCTCGGGACAGGGGACAATGGGGCAGTTCTTC.

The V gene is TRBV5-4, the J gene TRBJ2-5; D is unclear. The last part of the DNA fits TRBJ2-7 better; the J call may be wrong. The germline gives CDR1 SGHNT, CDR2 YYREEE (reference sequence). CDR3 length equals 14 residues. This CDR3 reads CASSLWAYSYEQYF. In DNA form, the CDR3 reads TGTGCCAGCAGCTTGTGGGCCTACTCCTACGAGCAGTACTTC.

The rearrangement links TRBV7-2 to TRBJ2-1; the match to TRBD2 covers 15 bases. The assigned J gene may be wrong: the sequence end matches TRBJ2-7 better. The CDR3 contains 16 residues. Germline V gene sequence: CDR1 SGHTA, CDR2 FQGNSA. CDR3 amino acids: CASSLGLAGGRYEQYF. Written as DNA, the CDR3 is TGTGCCAGCAGCTTGGGACTAGCGGGGGGACGTTACGAGCAGTACTTC.

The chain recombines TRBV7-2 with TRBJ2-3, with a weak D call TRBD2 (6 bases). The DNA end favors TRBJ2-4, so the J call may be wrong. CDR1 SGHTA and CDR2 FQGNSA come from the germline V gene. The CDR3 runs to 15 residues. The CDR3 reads CASSSWGDFKNIQYF. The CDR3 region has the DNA TGTGCCAGCAGCTCTTGGGGGGACTTCAAAAACATTCAGTACTTC.

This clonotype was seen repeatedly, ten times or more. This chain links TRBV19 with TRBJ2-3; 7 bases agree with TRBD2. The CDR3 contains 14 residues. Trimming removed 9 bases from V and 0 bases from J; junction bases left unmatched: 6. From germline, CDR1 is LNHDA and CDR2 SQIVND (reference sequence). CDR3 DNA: TGTGCCAGCACCCTAGCGGCTAGCACAGATACGCAGTATTTT. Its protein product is CASTLAASTDTQYF.

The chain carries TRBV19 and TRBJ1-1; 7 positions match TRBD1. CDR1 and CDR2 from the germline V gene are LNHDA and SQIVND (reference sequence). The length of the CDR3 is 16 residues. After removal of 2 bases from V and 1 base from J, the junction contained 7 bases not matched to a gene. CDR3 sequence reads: CASSISQGRTNTEAFF. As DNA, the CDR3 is TGTGCCAGTAGTATATCACAGGGGCGGACGAACACTGAAGCTTTCTTT.

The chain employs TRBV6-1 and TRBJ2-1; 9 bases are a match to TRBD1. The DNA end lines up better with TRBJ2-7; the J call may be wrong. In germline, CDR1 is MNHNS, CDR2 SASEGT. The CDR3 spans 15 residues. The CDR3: CASSSRTGVSYEQYF. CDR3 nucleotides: TGTGCCAGCAGTTCCAGGACAGGGGTATCGTACGAGCAGTACTTC.

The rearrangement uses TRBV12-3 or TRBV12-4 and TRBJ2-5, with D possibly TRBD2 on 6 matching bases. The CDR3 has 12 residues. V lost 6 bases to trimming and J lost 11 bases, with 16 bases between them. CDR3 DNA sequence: TGTGCCAGCAGATCGGACCATCGGGAGCAGTACTTC. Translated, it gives CASRSDHREQYF.

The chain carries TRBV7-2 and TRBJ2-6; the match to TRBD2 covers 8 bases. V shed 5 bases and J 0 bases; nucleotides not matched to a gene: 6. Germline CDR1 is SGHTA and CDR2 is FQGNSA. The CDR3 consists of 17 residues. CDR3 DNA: TGTGCCAGCAGCCCCCGGGGGGGACCCTCTGGGGCCAACGTCCTGACTTTC. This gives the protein CASSPRGGPSGANVLTF.

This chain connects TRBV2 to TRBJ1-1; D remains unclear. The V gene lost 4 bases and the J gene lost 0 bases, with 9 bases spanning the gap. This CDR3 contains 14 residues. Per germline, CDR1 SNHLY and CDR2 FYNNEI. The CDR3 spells CASSVGLMNTEAFF. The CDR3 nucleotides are TGTGCCAGCAGTGTGGGGTTAATGAACACTGAAGCTTTCTTT.

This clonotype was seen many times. CDR3 protein: CASSYSGGLLAFYYEQYF. The CDR3, as DNA: TGTGCCAGCAGTTACTCTGGGGGATTACTAGCTTTTTACTACGAGCAGTACTTC. This chain links TRBV6-6 with TRBJ2-7, with D perhaps TRBD2 (6 bases). The V end lost 0 bases, the J end lost 3 bases, and 21 bases lay between the germline ends. The CDR3 length is 18 residues. From germline, CDR1 is MNHNY and CDR2 SVGAGI (reference sequence).